The entry that follows covers one T cell receptor (beta chain) sequence. Clones were read by immunoSEQ multiplex PCR, and TCRdb kept only the in-frame ones, dropping some. This repertoire shows some 240,000 clones, roughly 84% found once; its top ten account for 1.4%. These data come from a study of blood T cell repertoires in COVID-19. This CDR3 has 18 residues. The germline gives CDR1 SGDLS, CDR2 YYNGEE. V was clipped by 4 bases and J by 0 bases, with 17 bases between them. Sequencing was done on a sample of peripheral blood. V and J are TRBV9 and TRBJ2-6; tentatively, D is TRBD1 (6 bases). The TCR comes from a woman aged 40 to 50 who had recovered from COVID-19. CDR3 bases: TGTGCCAGCAGCCCTACGACAGGATTAAGCTCTGGGGCCAACGTCCTGACTTTC. Translated, it gives CASSPTTGLSSGANVLTF.